The following is a T cell receptor (beta chain) sequence with its context. The antigen remains unidentified. One tube held mixed TRB-A and TRB-B primer pools for touch-down PCR. TCRdb reprocessed the multiplex PCR reads, with one entry per CDR3 protein and no DNA. In total, the table holds around 10,000 distinct CDR3 sequences. About 37,500 genome equivalents of blood DNA were amplified for TRB. Germline-derived CDR1 and CDR2 are DFQATT and SNEGSKA (reference sequence). The CDR3 loop spans 12 amino acids. This record comes from a study of T cell clusters in autoimmune cytopenias. The study, taken as a whole, reports: Compared with active autoimmune hepatitis patients, healthy donors showed almost three-fold more exclusive TRB clusters. Physiological T cell clusters of healthy donors were apparently absent in primary autoimmune cytopenia patients.

These data also formed part of another study, on T cell repertoires in aging, cancer and after chemotherapy. That report adds: In cancer patients, declining TCR diversity with age involved lost richness and lost evenness.

Sequenced material: peripheral blood. The chain links TRBV20-1 to TRBJ2-7; TCRdb selects TRBD1, and the lack of DNA leaves this call unchecked. This TCR came from a human donor in good health. The CDR3 protein is CSAPTVSGEQYF.